Listed below are T cell receptor beta chains from one sample, sequenced in a study of cytomegalovirus exposure and HLA in healthy donors. Using immunoSEQ multiplex PCR, the repertoire was profiled, and TCRdb retains in-frame clones only, with some absent. This table has 150,000 to 200,000 clones, over 65% appearing once. Input material: PBMCs. Every receptor here comes from a woman in her forties in good health and CMV-seropositive. Both conserved end residues are part of each CDR3. D genes are given only for firm matches. The size of a clone is reported for some rows only, either as once, few or many, or as a class for expanded clones.

TRBV19	TRBJ1-5	18	TRBD1	few	TGTGCCAGCTCATCGACAGGGGCCGGACGGGGGCATAAGTCGCCCCAGCATTTT	CASSSTGAGRGHKSPQHF
TRBV5-1	TRBJ1-1	18	TRBD1	-	TGCGCCAGCAGCTCAGAGGGGACAGGGGGCATTCGGGACACTGAAGCTTTCTTT	CASSSEGTGGIRDTEAFF
TRBV6-1	TRBJ1-2	15	TRBD1	-	TGTGCCAGCAGGAAAACCGGGACAGAGAACTATGGCTACACCTTC	CASRKTGTENYGYTF
TRBV4-3	TRBJ2-2	20	-	few	TGCGCCAGCAGCCAAGATGGTGGCAAGGGGATGGTGGCGAACACCGGGGAGCTGTTTTTT	CASSQDGGKGMVANTGELFF
TRBV5-4	TRBJ2-7	17	-	-	TGTGCCAGCAGCTTGAACCACGGGGGAGGGGGTTCCTACGAGCAGTACTTC	CASSLNHGGGGSYEQYF
TRBV6-1	TRBJ2-3	14	TRBD2	-	TGTGCCAGCAGGATAGCGGGAAGCACAGATACGCAGTATTTT	CASRIAGSTDTQYF
TRBV7-9	TRBJ2-6	14	-	-	TGTGCCGGGTCAGGGGCCGGTGGGGCCAACGTCCTGACTTTC	CAGSGAGGANVLTF
TRBV6-5	TRBJ2-7	14	-	few	TGTGCCAGCAGTTACTATAGACAGGACCACGAGCAGTACTTC	CASSYYRQDHEQYF
TRBV14	TRBJ2-7	15	TRBD2	-	TGTGCCAGCAGCCAAAGAGCGGGAGAGTCGTACGAGCAGTACTTC	CASSQRAGESYEQYF
TRBV2	TRBJ2-7	13	-	few	TGTGCCAGCAGAGACCAGGGGCCCTACGAGCAGTACTTC	CASRDQGPYEQYF
TRBV4-3	TRBJ1-2	16	-	few	TGCGCCAGCAGCCAAGATTGGGATTCAGGGTGGTATGGCTACCCCTTC	CASSQDWDSGWYGYPF
TRBV2	TRBJ1-1	14	-	-	TGTGCCAGCAGTCTCCAGGGAGGGACCACTGAAGCTTTCTTT	CASSLQGGTTEAFF
TRBV6-1	TRBJ1-3	15	-	few	TGTGCCAGCAGTGGACACCAGGGAACTGGAAACACCATATATTTT	CASSGHQGTGNTIYF
TRBV27	TRBJ1-2	16	-	-	TGTGCCAGCAGTTATAGTGGGGTAGGGGGGGGATATGGCTACACCTTC	CASSYSGVGGGYGYTF
TRBV6-4	TRBJ1-1	14	-	-	TGTGCCAGCAGTGACTCGGGGGGGGTCACTGAAGCTTTCTTT	CASSDSGGVTEAFF
TRBV5-1	TRBJ2-1	17	-	few	TGCGCCAGCAGTTATCTACCTAGAATGGGGGGCTACAATGAGCAGTTCTTC	CASSYLPRMGGYNEQFF
TRBV19	TRBJ1-4	15	-	few	TGTGCCAGTAGTACTCGCGGCCCATCTAATGAAAAACTGTTTTTT	CASSTRGPSNEKLFF
TRBV9	TRBJ1-2	15	-	-	TGTGCCAGCAGCGTAGGGACAGCTCCTAACTATGGCTACACCTTC	CASSVGTAPNYGYTF
TRBV7-9	TRBJ2-3	14	TRBD1	-	TGTGCCAGCAGCTACGGACAGGGTCTTGATACGCAGTATTTT	CASSYGQGLDTQYF
TRBV6-6	TRBJ2-5	15	TRBD1	-	TGTGCCAGCAGAATAACCGGGACAGGGAGAGAGACCCAGTACTTC	CASRITGTGRETQYF